Here is one T cell receptor beta chain with its context. This CDR3 is 17 amino acids long. With 5 bases clipped from V and 5 bases from J, the junction kept 11 bases outside the gene matches. The germline gives CDR1 LNHNV, CDR2 YYDKDF (reference sequence). These data belong to a study of beta chain features in type 1 diabetes. Every isolated RNA sample was fully reverse transcribed, so sequencing captured expressed TCRB transcripts. Here immunoSEQ multiplex PCR was the method, and the copy in TCRdb shows in-frame clones only, minus some. The sample has 330,000 or so clones; roughly 15% are singletons.

This clonotype was obtained from a man aged 25-45 years in good health. The chain links TRBV15 to TRBJ2-1, with 11 bases that match TRBD1. The sequenced sample was central memory CD4+ T cells from blood. The chain's CDR3 is CATSGGQGASYDNEQFF. The CDR3 bases are TGTGCCACCAGCGGAGGACAGGGGGCTTCCTACGACAATGAGCAGTTCTTC.